The present TCR beta chain was sequenced within a study of cytomegalovirus exposure and HLA in healthy donors. Across the whole study: An analysis done earlier identified about 120 million unique TCR beta sequences from around 180 million T cells.

The count of this clone is one. Its antigen remains unknown. Trimming took 0 bases from V and 3 from J, leaving 6 bases between them. Germline values: CDR1 MNHEY, CDR2 SVGAGI. The CDR3 sequence is 13 residues long. Study-wide results and caveats: According to a later analysis, most TCR beta chains associated with CMV appeared HLA-restricted. It is likely that the observed cluster of highly shared sequence variants was a sequencing artifact. High specificity and sensitivity for cytomegalovirus status were reported for the classifier.

The PCR employed 60 Vbeta primers together with 13 Jbeta primers. Using immunoSEQ multiplex PCR, the repertoire was profiled, and TCRdb retains in-frame clones only, with some absent. The repertoire holds under 130,000 clones, with over 60% as singletons. The chain uses TRBV6-5 and TRBJ2-7, with unresolved D. The source material was PBMCs. The receptor was derived from a man aged 35 to 55 in good health and CMV-seropositive. The CDR3, as DNA: TGTGCCAGCAGTTACTCCCTTAACTACGAGCAGTACTTC. Amino acid sequence: CASSYSLNYEQYF.